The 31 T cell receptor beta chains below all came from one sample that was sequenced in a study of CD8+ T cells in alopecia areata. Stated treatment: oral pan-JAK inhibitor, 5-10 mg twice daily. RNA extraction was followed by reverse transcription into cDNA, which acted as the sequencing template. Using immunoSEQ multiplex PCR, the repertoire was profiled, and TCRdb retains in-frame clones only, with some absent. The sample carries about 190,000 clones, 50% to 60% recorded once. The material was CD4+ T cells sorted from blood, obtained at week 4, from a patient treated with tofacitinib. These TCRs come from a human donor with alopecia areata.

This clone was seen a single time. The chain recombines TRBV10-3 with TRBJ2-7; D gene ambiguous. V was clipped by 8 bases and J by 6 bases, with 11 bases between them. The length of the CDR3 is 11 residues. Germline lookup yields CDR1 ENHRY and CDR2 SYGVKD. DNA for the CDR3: TGTGCCATCGGTAAGGAGTCCGAGCAGTACTTC. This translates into CAIGKESEQYF.

In DNA, the CDR3 is TGTGCCAGCAGTGAAGAAACTATTGGATCCAACGAGCAGTACTTC. This gives the protein CASSEETIGSNEQYF. V and J are TRBV6-1 and TRBJ2-7; D gene uncertain. This CDR3 has 15 amino acids. CDR1 MNHNS and CDR2 SASEGT come from the germline V gene. Trimming pared 1 base from V and 5 bases from J, leaving 15 bases between.

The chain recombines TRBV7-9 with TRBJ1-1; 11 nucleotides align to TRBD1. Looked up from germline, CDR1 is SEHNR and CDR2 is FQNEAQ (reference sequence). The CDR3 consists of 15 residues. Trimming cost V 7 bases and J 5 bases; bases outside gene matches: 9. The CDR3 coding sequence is TGTGCCAGCAACTCCGGGACAGGGGGTTCAACTGAAGCTTTCTTT. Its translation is CASNSGTGGSTEAFF.

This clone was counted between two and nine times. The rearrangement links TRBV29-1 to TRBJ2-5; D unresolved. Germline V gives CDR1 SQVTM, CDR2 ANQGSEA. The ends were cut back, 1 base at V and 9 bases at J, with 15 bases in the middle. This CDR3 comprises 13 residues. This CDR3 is CSVEVSGPMAQYF. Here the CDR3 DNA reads TGCAGCGTTGAAGTCTCCGGACCCATGGCCCAGTACTTC.

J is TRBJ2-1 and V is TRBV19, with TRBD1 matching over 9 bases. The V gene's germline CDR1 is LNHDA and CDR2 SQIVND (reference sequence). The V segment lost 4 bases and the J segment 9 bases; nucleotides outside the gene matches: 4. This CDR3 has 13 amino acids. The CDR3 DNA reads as TGTGCCAGTAGTACCACAGGGGGCAGTGAGCAGTTCTTC. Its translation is CASSTTGGSEQFF.

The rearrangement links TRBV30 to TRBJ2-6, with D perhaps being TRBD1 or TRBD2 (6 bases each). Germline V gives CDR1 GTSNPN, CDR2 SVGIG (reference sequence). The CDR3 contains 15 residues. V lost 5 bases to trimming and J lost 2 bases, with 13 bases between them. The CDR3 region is CAWDKGGTGANVLTF. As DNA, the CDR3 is TGTGCCTGGGATAAAGGGGGGACTGGGGCCAACGTCCTGACTTTC.

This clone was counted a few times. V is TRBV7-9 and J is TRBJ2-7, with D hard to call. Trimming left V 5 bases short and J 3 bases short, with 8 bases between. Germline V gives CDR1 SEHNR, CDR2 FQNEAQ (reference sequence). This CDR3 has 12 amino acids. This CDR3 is CASSLDVYEQYF. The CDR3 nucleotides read TGTGCCAGCAGCCTTGACGTCTACGAGCAGTACTTC.

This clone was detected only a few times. CDR3 in DNA: TGCGCCAGCAGCTTGTGGGGACAGGGAACAAACACCGGGGAGCTGTTTTTT. Its protein product is CASSLWGQGTNTGELFF. This rearrangement joins TRBV5-1 to TRBJ2-2; TRBD1 matches at 9 bases. The junction had 6 bases not matched to a gene; V was cut back by 1 base and J by 2 bases. The germline V gene has CDR1 SGHRS and CDR2 YFSETQ. CDR3 length: 17 residues.

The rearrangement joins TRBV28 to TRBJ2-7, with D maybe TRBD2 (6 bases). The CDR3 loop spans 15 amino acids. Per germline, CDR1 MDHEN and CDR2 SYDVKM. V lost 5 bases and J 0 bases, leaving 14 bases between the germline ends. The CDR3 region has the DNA TGTGCCAGCAGTCCATATAGCGGTTCCTCCTACGAGCAGTACTTC. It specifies CASSPYSGSSYEQYF.

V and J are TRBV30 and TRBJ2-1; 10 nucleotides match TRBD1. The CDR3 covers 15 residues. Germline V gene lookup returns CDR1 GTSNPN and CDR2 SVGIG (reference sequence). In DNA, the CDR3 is TGTGCTTCTAATCCTCGGGGACAGGGGTACAATGAGCAGTTCTTC. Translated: CASNPRGQGYNEQFF.

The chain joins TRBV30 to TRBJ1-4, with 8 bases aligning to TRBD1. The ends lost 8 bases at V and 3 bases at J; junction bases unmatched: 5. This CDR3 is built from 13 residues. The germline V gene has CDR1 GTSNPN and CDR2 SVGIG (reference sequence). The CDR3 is CAVPGQANEKLFF. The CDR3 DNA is TGTGCCGTACCGGGACAGGCTAATGAAAAACTGTTTTTT.

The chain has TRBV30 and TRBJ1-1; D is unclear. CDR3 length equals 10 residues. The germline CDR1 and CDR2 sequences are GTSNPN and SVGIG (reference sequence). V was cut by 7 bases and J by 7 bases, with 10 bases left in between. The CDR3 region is CASNQIEAFF. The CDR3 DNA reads TGTGCCTCGAACCAAATTGAAGCTTTCTTT.

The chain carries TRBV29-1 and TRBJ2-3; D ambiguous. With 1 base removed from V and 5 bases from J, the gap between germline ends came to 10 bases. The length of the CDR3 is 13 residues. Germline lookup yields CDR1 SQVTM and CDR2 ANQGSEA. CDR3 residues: CSVEAPTRDTQYF. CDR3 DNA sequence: TGCAGCGTTGAAGCCCCCACGCGAGATACGCAGTATTTT.

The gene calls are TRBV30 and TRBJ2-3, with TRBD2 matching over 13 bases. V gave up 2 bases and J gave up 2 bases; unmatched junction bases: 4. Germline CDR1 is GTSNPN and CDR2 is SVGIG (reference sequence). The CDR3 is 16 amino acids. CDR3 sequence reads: CAWSTGLAGNTDTQYF. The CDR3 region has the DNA TGTGCCTGGAGTACGGGACTAGCGGGGAACACAGATACGCAGTATTTT.

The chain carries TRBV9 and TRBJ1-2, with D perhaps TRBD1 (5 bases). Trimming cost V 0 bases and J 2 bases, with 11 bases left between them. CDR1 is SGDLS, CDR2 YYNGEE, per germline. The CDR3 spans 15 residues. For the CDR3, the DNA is TGTGCCAGCAGCGTAGAGGCAGGGCGAAACTATGGCTACACCTTC. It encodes CASSVEAGRNYGYTF.

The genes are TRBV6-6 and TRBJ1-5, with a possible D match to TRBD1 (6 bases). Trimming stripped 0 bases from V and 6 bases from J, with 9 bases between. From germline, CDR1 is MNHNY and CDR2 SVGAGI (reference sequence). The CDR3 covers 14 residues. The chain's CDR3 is CASSYSTGTQPQHF. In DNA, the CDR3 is TGTGCCAGCAGTTACTCGACAGGCACTCAGCCCCAGCATTTT.

In DNA form, the CDR3 reads TGCAGCGTGGCCCCGGGACAGGGTGAGCAGTTCTTC. This gives the protein CSVAPGQGEQFF. The J gene is TRBJ2-1, the V gene TRBV29-1; 9 nucleotides line up with TRBD1. Germline V gene sequence: CDR1 SQVTM, CDR2 ANQGSEA. The CDR3 length is 12 residues. V lost 6 bases to trimming and J lost 9 bases; unmatched junction nucleotides: 6.

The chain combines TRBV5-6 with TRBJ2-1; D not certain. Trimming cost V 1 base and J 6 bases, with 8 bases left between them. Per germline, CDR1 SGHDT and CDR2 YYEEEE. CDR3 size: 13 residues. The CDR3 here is CASSLSLINEQFF. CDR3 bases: TGTGCCAGCAGCTTGTCTCTCATCAATGAGCAGTTCTTC.

The CDR3, as DNA: TGTGCCAGCAGCTTCAAATACGAGCAGTACTTC. This codes for CASSFKYEQYF. The rearrangement links TRBV7-2 to TRBJ2-7; unclear D gene. Germline CDR1 reads SGHTA; CDR2 reads FQGNSA. V lost 3 bases and J lost 4, with 4 bases in between. The CDR3 consists of 11 residues.

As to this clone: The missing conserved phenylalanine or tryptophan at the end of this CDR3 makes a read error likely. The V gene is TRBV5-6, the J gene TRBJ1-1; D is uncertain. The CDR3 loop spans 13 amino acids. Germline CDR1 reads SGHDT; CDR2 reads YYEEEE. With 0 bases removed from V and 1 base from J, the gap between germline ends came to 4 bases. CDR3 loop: CASSLGKNTEAFL. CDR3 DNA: TGTGCCAGCAGCTTGGGTAAGAACACTGAAGCTTTCCTT.

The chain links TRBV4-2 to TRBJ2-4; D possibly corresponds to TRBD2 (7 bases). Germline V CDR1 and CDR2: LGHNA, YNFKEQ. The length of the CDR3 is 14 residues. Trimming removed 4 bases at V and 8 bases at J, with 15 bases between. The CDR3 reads CASSPMGGGDIQYF. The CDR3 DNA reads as TGTGCCAGCAGCCCTATGGGAGGGGGTGACATTCAGTACTTC.

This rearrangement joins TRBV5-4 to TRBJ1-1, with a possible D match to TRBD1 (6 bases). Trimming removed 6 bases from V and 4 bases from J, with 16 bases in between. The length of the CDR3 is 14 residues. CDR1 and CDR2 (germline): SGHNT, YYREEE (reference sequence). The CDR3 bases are TGTGCCAGCACCAAACAGGGTGTAGTCACTGAAGCTTTCTTT. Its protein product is CASTKQGVVTEAFF.

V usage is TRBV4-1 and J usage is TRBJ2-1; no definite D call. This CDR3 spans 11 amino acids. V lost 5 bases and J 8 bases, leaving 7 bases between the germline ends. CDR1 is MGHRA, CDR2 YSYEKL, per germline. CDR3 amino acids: CASSREHEQFF. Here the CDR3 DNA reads TGCGCCAGCAGCAGGGAACATGAGCAGTTCTTC.

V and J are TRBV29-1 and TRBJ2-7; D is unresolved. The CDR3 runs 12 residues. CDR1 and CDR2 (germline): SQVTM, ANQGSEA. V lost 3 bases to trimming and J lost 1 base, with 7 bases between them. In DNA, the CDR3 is TGCAGCGTTGATGCCGGATCCTACGAGCAGTACTTC. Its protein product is CSVDAGSYEQYF.

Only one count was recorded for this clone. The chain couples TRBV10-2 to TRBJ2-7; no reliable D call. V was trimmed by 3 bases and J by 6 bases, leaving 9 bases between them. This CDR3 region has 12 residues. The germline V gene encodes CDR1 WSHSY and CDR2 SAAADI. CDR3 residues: CASSERASEQYF. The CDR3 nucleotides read TGCGCCAGCAGTGAAAGGGCGTCCGAGCAGTACTTC.

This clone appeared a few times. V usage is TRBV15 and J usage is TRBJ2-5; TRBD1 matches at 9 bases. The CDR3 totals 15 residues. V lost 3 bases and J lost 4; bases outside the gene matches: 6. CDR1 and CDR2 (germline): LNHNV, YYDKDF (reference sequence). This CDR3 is CATSSSGQGRETQYF. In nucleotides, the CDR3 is TGTGCCACCAGCAGTTCGGGACAGGGACGAGAGACCCAGTACTTC.

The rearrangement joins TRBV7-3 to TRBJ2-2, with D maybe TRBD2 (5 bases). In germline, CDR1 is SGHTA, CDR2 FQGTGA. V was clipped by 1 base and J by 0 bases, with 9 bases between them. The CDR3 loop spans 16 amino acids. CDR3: CASSLSPGSNTGELFF. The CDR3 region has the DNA TGTGCCAGCAGCTTAAGTCCGGGGTCGAACACCGGGGAGCTGTTTTTT.

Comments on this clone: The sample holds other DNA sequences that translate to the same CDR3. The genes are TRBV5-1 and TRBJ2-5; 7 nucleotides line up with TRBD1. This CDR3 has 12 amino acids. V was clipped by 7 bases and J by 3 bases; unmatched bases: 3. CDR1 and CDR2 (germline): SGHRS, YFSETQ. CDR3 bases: TGCGCCAGCCGACAGGGAGAAGAGACCCAGTACTTC. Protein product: CASRQGEETQYF.

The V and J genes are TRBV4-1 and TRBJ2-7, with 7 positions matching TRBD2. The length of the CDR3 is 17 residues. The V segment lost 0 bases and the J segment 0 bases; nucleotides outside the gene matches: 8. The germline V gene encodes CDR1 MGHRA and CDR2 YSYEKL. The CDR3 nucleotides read TGCGCCAGCAGCCAAGAGGTGAGGGAGGGTCGCTCCTACGAGCAGTACTTC. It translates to CASSQEVREGRSYEQYF.

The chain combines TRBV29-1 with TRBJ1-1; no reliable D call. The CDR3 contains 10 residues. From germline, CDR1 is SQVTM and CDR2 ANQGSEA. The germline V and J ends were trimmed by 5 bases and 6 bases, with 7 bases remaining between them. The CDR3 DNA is TGCAGCGTTCTCGACGCTGAAGCTTTCTTT. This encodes CSVLDAEAFF.

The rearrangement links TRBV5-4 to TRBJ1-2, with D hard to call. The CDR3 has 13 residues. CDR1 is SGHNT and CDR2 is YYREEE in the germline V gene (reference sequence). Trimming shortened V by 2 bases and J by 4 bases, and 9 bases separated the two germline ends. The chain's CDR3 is CASSFSEPYGYTF. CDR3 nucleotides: TGTGCCAGCAGCTTCTCTGAGCCCTATGGCTACACCTTC.